One and the same sample provided the 27 T cell receptor beta chains below, sequenced in a study of T-cell reconstitution after alpha-beta-depleted transplantation in children. Unique molecular identifiers were used in preparing the TCRbeta library. TCRdb called the PCR reads again in MiXCR, with one record for every CDR3 protein. The repertoire has over 200,000 distinct CDR3 sequences, about 15% of them found once; the top ten carry about 45%. The sample here was PBMCs, mostly from graft donor cells, taken 360 days after TCRalphabeta/CD19-depleted stem cell transplant. The receptors come from a male patient between 2 and 15 years old who had a stem cell transplant for acute lymphoblastic leukemia, so the T cells may come from the graft donor.

The table lists this clonotype with a few counts. V and J are TRBV12-3 or TRBV12-4 and TRBJ2-7, with 9 bases aligning to TRBD2. This CDR3 has 15 amino acids. Trimming took 6 bases from V and 1 from J; bases not matched to a gene: 7. As DNA, the CDR3 is TGTGCCAGCAGCTCCTTAGCGGGGGCTTCCTACGAGCAGTACTTC. Translating it yields CASSSLAGASYEQYF.

CDR3 sequence: CASTPRDTRTEAFF. In DNA, the CDR3 is TGTGCCAGCACCCCGAGGGATACCCGCACTGAAGCTTTCTTT. The chain has TRBV25-1 and TRBJ1-1; D not resolved. The V and J ends lost 7 bases and 4 bases respectively, with 16 bases between them. In germline, CDR1 is MGHDK, CDR2 SYGVNS. The CDR3 is 14 residues long.

This clonotype was counted between two and nine times. V is TRBV5-1 and J is TRBJ2-1; the D is unclear. Trimming left V 3 bases short and J 8 bases short, with 9 bases between. This CDR3 comprises 12 residues. CDR1 is SGHRS and CDR2 is YFSETQ in the germline V gene. The CDR3 sequence: CASSSGVHEQFF. The CDR3 nucleotides are TGCGCCAGCAGCTCCGGTGTCCATGAGCAGTTCTTC.

This clonotype has a handful of counts. V usage is TRBV20-1 and J usage is TRBJ2-5, with 9 nucleotides matching TRBD2. The germline V gene encodes CDR1 DFQATT and CDR2 SNEGSKA (reference sequence). The CDR3 loop spans 17 amino acids. Losses at the gene ends were 2 bases for V and 2 bases for J; bases not matched to a gene: 12. CDR3 coding DNA: TGCAGTGCTAGACCCAACCTGGCGGGGGGGTTTCAAGAGACCCAGTACTTC. It encodes CSARPNLAGGFQETQYF.

The chain uses TRBV29-1 and TRBJ2-5; no definite D call. The CDR3 spans 13 residues. Between the trimmed V and J ends, which lost 2 bases and 1 base, there was a span of 8 bases. Germline CDR1 is SQVTM and CDR2 is ANQGSEA. The CDR3 DNA reads as TGCAGCGTTGAAAATGGGGTCCAAGAGACCCAGTACTTC. This translates into CSVENGVQETQYF.

Only a few counts were recorded for this clonotype. The chain couples TRBV12-3 or TRBV12-4 to TRBJ1-1, with D possibly TRBD1 on 5 matching bases. V gave up 6 bases and J gave up 7 bases, with 12 bases separating them. The length of the CDR3 is 12 residues. CDR3 amino acids: CASSRQPLEAFF. In nucleotides, the CDR3 is TGTGCCAGCAGCAGACAGCCGCTTGAAGCTTTCTTT.

The V call is TRBV5-1, the J call TRBJ2-1; TRBD2 aligns across 8 bases. The germline V gene has CDR1 SGHRS and CDR2 YFSETQ. V was clipped by 0 bases and J by 4 bases; unmatched bases: 6. CDR3 length: 16 residues. Here the CDR3 reads CASSLAGGANYNEQFF. DNA for the CDR3: TGCGCCAGCAGCTTGGCCGGGGGGGCGAATTACAATGAGCAGTTCTTC.

This clonotype was counted a few times. The gene calls are TRBV12-3 or TRBV12-4 and TRBJ1-1, with D tentatively TRBD1 (6 bases). The CDR3 length is 16 residues. V lost 6 bases to trimming and J lost 1 base, with 18 bases between them. CDR3 sequence reads: CASSRPFETGNTEAFF. The CDR3 DNA reads as TGTGCCAGCAGCCGACCCTTCGAGACAGGGAACACTGAAGCTTTCTTT.

This clonotype has more than one count but fewer than ten. The V and J genes are TRBV20-1 and TRBJ2-3; 7 bases agree with TRBD2. CDR1 is DFQATT, CDR2 SNEGSKA, per germline (reference sequence). The CDR3 has 15 residues. V lost 3 bases, J lost 2 bases, and 8 bases stayed unmatched. CDR3 bases: TGCAGTGCTAGGAAGCTAGCGGTTTCCACAGATACGCAGTATTTT. Amino acids: CSARKLAVSTDTQYF.

This clonotype was seen at least ten times. The J gene is TRBJ1-2, the V gene TRBV20-1; TRBD1 aligns across 7 bases. The germline V gene encodes CDR1 DFQATT and CDR2 SNEGSKA (reference sequence). Germline trimming cut 5 bases from V and 11 bases from J; bases unmatched to any gene: 17. This CDR3 region has 14 residues. The CDR3 DNA sequence: TGCAGTGCTCACAGAAGGGACAGCCCTTTAGGGTACACCTTC. This translates into CSAHRRDSPLGYTF.

The chain is built from TRBV5-1 and TRBJ2-7; 9 bases agree with TRBD1. The CDR3 covers 16 residues. The trim removed 2 bases at V and 4 bases at J, leaving 10 bases unmatched. In germline, CDR1 is SGHRS, CDR2 YFSETQ. This chain's CDR3 is CASSLSPGTGRYEQYF. The CDR3 DNA sequence: TGCGCCAGCAGCTTATCCCCCGGGACAGGGCGTTACGAGCAGTACTTC.

Relative to its sample, this clonotype is medium-sized. V usage is TRBV10-2 and J usage is TRBJ2-1, with D maybe TRBD2 (6 bases). V lost 6 bases to trimming and J lost 8 bases, with 14 bases between them. Germline V CDR1 and CDR2: WSHSY, SAAADI. This CDR3 contains 13 residues. CDR3 residues: CASSDLRLDEQFF. The CDR3 DNA is TGCGCCAGCAGCGATCTTAGACTAGATGAGCAGTTCTTC.

The V gene is TRBV28, the J gene TRBJ2-1, with TRBD2 matching over 9 bases. The CDR3 length is 15 residues. Germline values: CDR1 MDHEN, CDR2 SYDVKM. V lost 3 bases and J lost 7; bases outside the gene matches: 7. The CDR3 region has the DNA TGTGCCAGCAGTTTCCCCGCGGGGGGGCAAAATGAGCAGTTCTTC. Translating gives CASSFPAGGQNEQFF.

V is TRBV6-1 and J is TRBJ2-3; TRBD2 agrees at 11 bases. Germline assignment: CDR1 MNHNS and CDR2 SASEGT. This CDR3 is built from 14 residues. After removal of 8 bases from V and 3 bases from J, the junction contained 4 bases not matched to a gene. In nucleotides, the CDR3 is TGTGCCAGCCAACTAGCGGGAGTAACAGATACGCAGTATTTT. Amino acid sequence: CASQLAGVTDTQYF.

This clonotype occurred a few times. The chain combines TRBV28 with TRBJ2-7, with D perhaps TRBD1 (6 bases). V was pared by 5 bases and J by 3 bases, with 14 bases between. CDR3 length: 14 residues. Germline lookup yields CDR1 MDHEN and CDR2 SYDVKM. CDR3 sequence: CASSPGTPVYEQYF. The DNA of the CDR3 is TGTGCCAGCAGTCCCGGGACACCAGTCTACGAGCAGTACTTC.

This clonotype was seen a handful of times. The gene calls are TRBV12-3 or TRBV12-4 and TRBJ1-4; D uncertain. The CDR3 is made up of 14 amino acids. The ends were cut back, 1 base at V and 5 bases at J, with 8 bases in the middle. The CDR3: CASSLENKNEKLFF. DNA for the CDR3: TGTGCCAGCAGTTTAGAGAATAAGAATGAAAAACTGTTTTTT.

The genes are TRBV4-2 and TRBJ2-6; 7 positions agree with TRBD1. This CDR3 contains 22 residues. CDR1 is LGHNA and CDR2 is YNFKEQ in the germline V gene. The V and J ends lost 4 bases and 0 bases, in that order; junction bases with no gene match: 21. CDR3 nucleotide sequence: TGTGCCAGCAGCCCAATACAGGGGATCCGGGACGGGGATTACTCTGGGGCCAACGTCCTGACTTTC. Translated, it gives CASSPIQGIRDGDYSGANVLTF.

This clonotype was detected a few times. The rearrangement joins TRBV7-2 to TRBJ1-6; D is unresolved. Trimming took 2 bases from V and 11 from J, leaving 4 bases between them. Germline assignment: CDR1 SGHTA and CDR2 FQGNSA. This CDR3 is built from 11 residues. This CDR3 reads CASSLNAPLHF. The CDR3 region has the DNA TGTGCCAGCAGCTTAAACGCACCCCTCCACTTT.

The chain employs TRBV2 and TRBJ1-5; TRBD1 agrees at 7 bases. The V gene's germline CDR1 is SNHLY and CDR2 FYNNEI. Trimming cost V 6 bases and J 6 bases; bases outside gene matches: 5. The CDR3 is 13 residues long. The CDR3 region is CASRDRETQPQHF. CDR3 sequence (DNA): TGTGCCAGCAGAGACAGGGAGACTCAGCCCCAGCATTTT.

CDR3 nucleotide sequence: TGTGCCAGCAGTTTATATACGGGCGGAACCTACGAGCAGTACTTC. Its translation is CASSLYTGGTYEQYF. The chain combines TRBV27 with TRBJ2-7, with D hard to call. Germline assignment: CDR1 MNHEY and CDR2 SMNVEV (reference sequence). V lost 1 base and J lost 2, with 12 bases in between. The CDR3 contains 15 residues.

There are a few counts of this clonotype. This chain joins TRBV15 and TRBJ2-2; TRBD1 matches at 8 bases. CDR3 length: 15 residues. V trimming: 2 bases; J trimming: 4 bases; junction bases outside the gene matches: 3. CDR1 is LNHNV, CDR2 YYDKDF, per germline (reference sequence). CDR3 residues: CATSRRQGTTGELFF. As DNA, the CDR3 is TGTGCCACCAGCAGACGACAGGGGACCACCGGGGAGCTGTTTTTT.

This rearrangement joins TRBV2 to TRBJ1-1, with 8 bases that match TRBD1. CDR1 is SNHLY and CDR2 is FYNNEI in the germline V gene. CDR3 length equals 15 residues. Unmatched junction bases numbered 17, after V lost 6 bases and J lost 11 bases. CDR3 sequence (DNA): TGTGCCAGCAGGGTTGTGTTTATTACAGGGGGAACGGCTTTCTTT. Its protein product is CASRVVFITGGTAFF.

This clonotype occurred a few times. This sequence joins TRBV10-3 and TRBJ2-7; 7 bases line up with TRBD1. CDR3 size: 13 residues. Germline-derived CDR1 and CDR2 are ENHRY and SYGVKD. V shed 8 bases, J shed 3 bases, and the junction held 7 bases outside the gene matches. Here the CDR3 reads CAIGGQSSYEQYF. The CDR3 DNA reads TGTGCCATCGGGGGACAGTCAAGCTACGAGCAGTACTTC.

In its sample, this clonotype was seen a few times. This rearrangement joins TRBV12-3 or TRBV12-4 to TRBJ2-5; D might be TRBD2 (5 bases). V was cut by 7 bases and J by 4 bases, with 19 bases left in between. The CDR3 covers 15 residues. The chain's CDR3 is CASTRRVSRGETQYF. CDR3 nucleotide sequence: TGTGCCAGCACGCGCCGGGTCAGCCGGGGAGAGACCCAGTACTTC.

The rearrangement uses TRBV20-1 and TRBJ1-5; no definite D call. Trimming shortened V by 3 bases and J by 4 bases, and 10 bases separated the two germline ends. The CDR3 sequence is 13 residues long. Germline V gene lookup returns CDR1 DFQATT and CDR2 SNEGSKA (reference sequence). DNA of the CDR3: TGCAGTGCTAGGGCACAGCTAAATCAGCCCCAGCATTTT. It specifies CSARAQLNQPQHF.

The chain is built from TRBV30 and TRBJ2-5, with D tentatively TRBD2 (7 bases). Germline CDR1 reads GTSNPN; CDR2 reads SVGIG (reference sequence). Trimming stripped 2 bases from V and 5 bases from J, with 15 bases between. The CDR3 spans 14 residues. CDR3 loop: CAWSHDGGRETQYF. The CDR3 nucleotides are TGTGCCTGGAGTCACGACGGGGGGCGCGAGACCCAGTACTTC.

This clonotype came up a few times. CDR3 nucleotide sequence: TGTGCCAGCAGCTTGTTTGGACGGCTTATAGCCAAAAACATTCAGTACTTC. It yields the protein CASSLFGRLIAKNIQYF. The rearrangement joins TRBV5-8 to TRBJ2-4; D gene uncertain. The germline gives CDR1 SGHTS, CDR2 YDEGEE. CDR3 length equals 17 residues. Trimming removed 1 base at V and 0 bases at J, with 14 bases between.